One T cell receptor beta chain is described in this entry. Antigen specificity is unknown. The germline V gene encodes CDR1 GTSNPN and CDR2 SVGIG (reference sequence). Trimming took 3 bases from V and 6 from J, leaving 15 bases between them. This CDR3 spans 14 amino acids. This entry belongs to a study of regulatory dendritic cells for organ transplantation. The protocol was immunoSEQ multiplex PCR, while the TCRdb copy is restricted to in-frame clones and leaves out a portion. This table has 20,000 to 25,000 clones, about 80% appearing once. Regarding the study as a whole: Regulatory dendritic cells appeared to expand memory CD8+ clones less than mature ones.

The specimen sequenced was memory CD4+ T cells from blood. Subset in this sample: CD45RO+ memory T cells. The receptor comes from a human donor in good health. The chain joins TRBV30 to TRBJ1-5; D is ambiguous. The CDR3 region has the DNA TGTGCCTGGAGCCTCCGGGAAGTGGGTCAGCCCCAGCATTTT. Translation: CAWSLREVGQPQHF.